What follows are 23 T cell receptor beta chains derived from one specimen sequenced in a study of shared clonotypes between healthy human individuals. CD8 cells regarded as naive lacked CD45RO, were positively chosen for CCR7, and omitted terminally differentiated effector memory CD45RA+ cells. TCRdb's copy holds only in-frame clones and misses some; the assay was immunoSEQ multiplex PCR. The top ten clones hold 1.1% of a sample with 2 million to 2.5 million clones, approximately 94% of them seen once. Input material: naive CD8+ T cells sorted from blood. Receptors were obtained from a man aged 18 to 29 in good health.

This chain connects TRBV30 to TRBJ2-7; D is undetermined. Looked up from germline, CDR1 is GTSNPN and CDR2 is SVGIG (reference sequence). CDR3 length: 14 residues. Trimming removed 0 bases from V and 3 bases from J, with 12 bases in between. CDR3 sequence: CAWSVLGLSYEQYF. As DNA, the CDR3 is TGTGCCTGGAGTGTGCTAGGGCTGAGCTACGAGCAGTACTTC.

The chain uses TRBV4-1 and TRBJ1-2; D might be TRBD1 (5 bases). CDR3 length: 16 residues. With 0 bases removed from V and 7 bases from J, the gap between germline ends came to 18 bases. The V gene's germline CDR1 is MGHRA and CDR2 YSYEKL. The CDR3 loop reads CASSQDRSAQGGGYTF. As DNA, the CDR3 is TGCGCCAGCAGCCAAGATAGGTCGGCCCAGGGCGGTGGCTACACCTTC.

The rearrangement links TRBV30 to TRBJ1-2, with TRBD1 matching over 7 bases. With V trimmed by 3 bases and J by 1 base, 8 bases remained unmatched. Germline V gives CDR1 GTSNPN, CDR2 SVGIG (reference sequence). This CDR3 is built from 15 residues. The CDR3 loop reads CAWSALRQGNYGYTF. CDR3 bases: TGTGCCTGGAGCGCCCTCCGACAGGGTAACTATGGCTACACCTTC.

CDR3 amino acids: CASSLAVDSNTEAFF. The CDR3, as DNA: TGTGCCAGCAGCTTAGCAGTTGACTCGAACACTGAAGCTTTCTTT. V usage is TRBV7-6 and J usage is TRBJ1-1, with no clear D. Germline V gene lookup returns CDR1 SGHVS and CDR2 FNYEAQ. The V and J ends lost 0 bases and 1 base respectively, with 9 bases between them. This CDR3 is 15 amino acids long.

This chain uses TRBV6-6 with TRBJ2-7, with 9 bases lining up with TRBD1. The germline CDR1 and CDR2 sequences are MNHNY and SVGAGI (reference sequence). CDR3 size: 14 residues. The V and J ends lost 5 bases and 0 bases, in that order; junction bases with no gene match: 2. The CDR3: CASSTTGGSYEQYF. DNA of the CDR3: TGTGCCAGCAGTACGACAGGGGGCTCCTACGAGCAGTACTTC.

The chain carries TRBV6-6 and TRBJ1-2; 9 nucleotides align to TRBD1. The germline gives CDR1 MNHNY, CDR2 SVGAGI (reference sequence). The trim removed 2 bases at V and 8 bases at J, leaving 6 bases unmatched. The CDR3 spans 14 residues. CDR3 amino acids: CASSYADGTGGYTF. CDR3 bases: TGTGCCAGCAGTTACGCAGACGGGACAGGGGGCTACACCTTC.

V usage is TRBV25-1 and J usage is TRBJ2-3; D might be TRBD1 (6 bases). V was trimmed by 2 bases and J by 4 bases, leaving 10 bases between them. This CDR3 has 14 residues. Germline loops: CDR1 MGHDK, CDR2 SYGVNS. The CDR3 protein is CASSEGTSSDTQYF. The CDR3 DNA is TGTGCCAGCAGTGAAGGGACATCTTCAGATACGCAGTATTTT.

V gene TRBV5-1 combines with J gene TRBJ1-1; D is uncertain. The CDR3 consists of 13 residues. Trimming took 0 bases from V and 6 from J, leaving 9 bases between them. Germline V gene data show CDR1 as SGHRS and CDR2 as YFSETQ. The CDR3 reads CASSLVGLPEAFF. The CDR3 DNA reads TGCGCCAGCAGCTTGGTAGGGCTTCCTGAAGCTTTCTTT.

The rearrangement links TRBV27 to TRBJ2-7; unclear D gene. V was trimmed by 2 bases and J by 2 bases, leaving 13 bases between them. The germline CDR1 and CDR2 sequences are MNHEY and SMNVEV (reference sequence). The CDR3 spans 15 residues. CDR3 in amino acids: CASSLGQAPTYEQYF. CDR3 in DNA: TGTGCCAGCAGTTTAGGGCAGGCCCCCACCTACGAGCAGTACTTC.

The chain uses TRBV11-2 and TRBJ2-7; D is perhaps TRBD2 (5 bases). CDR3 length: 12 residues. V lost 4 bases to trimming and J lost 5 bases, with 9 bases between them. Per the germline V gene, CDR1 is SGHAT and CDR2 is FQNNGV. CDR3 amino acids: CASSSHGDEQYF. The CDR3 DNA is TGTGCCAGCAGCTCCCACGGGGACGAGCAGTACTTC.

The V gene is TRBV5-1, the J gene TRBJ1-2, with a possible D match to TRBD1 (6 bases). Germline V gives CDR1 SGHRS, CDR2 YFSETQ. The V gene lost 5 bases and the J gene lost 2 bases, with 10 bases spanning the gap. This CDR3 has 13 amino acids. Here the CDR3 DNA reads TGCGCCAGCAGACCCAGGGGAAACTATGGCTACACCTTC. This translates into CASRPRGNYGYTF.

V and J are TRBV11-2 and TRBJ2-7, with 10 nucleotides matching TRBD1. CDR3 size: 15 residues. CDR1 is SGHAT and CDR2 is FQNNGV in the germline V gene. V dropped 3 bases and J dropped 6; count of bases not matched to a gene: 8. The CDR3 loop is CASSFNPGQGSEQYF. The CDR3 DNA is TGTGCCAGCAGCTTTAATCCGGGACAGGGGTCCGAGCAGTACTTC. The full variable domain, its missing parts supplied by reference TRBV11-2 and TRBJ2-7, is EAGVAQSPRYKIIEKRQSVAFWCNPISGHATLYWYQQILGQGPKLLIQFQNNGVVDDSQLPKDRFSAERLKGVDSTLKIQPAKLEDSAVYLCASSFNPGQGSEQYFGPGTRLTVT.

The J gene is TRBJ1-3, the V gene TRBV18; D gene unclear. V was shortened by 0 bases and J by 2 bases, with 8 bases between the two germline ends. The germline CDR1 and CDR2 sequences are KGHSH and LQKENI. The CDR3 length is 15 residues. CDR3 bases: TGTGCCAGCTCACCACCAGGGTTACCTGGAAACACCATATATTTT. Its translation: CASSPPGLPGNTIYF.

The rearrangement joins TRBV9 to TRBJ1-2; D is unclear. The CDR3 totals 14 residues. In germline, CDR1 is SGDLS, CDR2 YYNGEE. The V and J ends lost 0 bases and 2 bases respectively, with 8 bases between them. CDR3 residues: CASSVVSGNYGYTF. For the CDR3, the DNA is TGTGCCAGCAGCGTAGTATCGGGAAACTATGGCTACACCTTC.

The rearrangement uses TRBV6-1 and TRBJ2-7; D is uncertain. Trimming took off 6 bases at V and 2 bases at J, with 8 bases between the two ends. The germline gives CDR1 MNHNS, CDR2 SASEGT. This CDR3 comprises 12 residues. The CDR3 DNA follows: TGTGCCAGCAGGCAAGGTACCTACGAGCAGTACTTC. Residues: CASRQGTYEQYF.

This chain uses TRBV6-5 with TRBJ1-1, with a weak D call TRBD1 (5 bases). Per germline, CDR1 MNHEY and CDR2 SVGAGI. V dropped 0 bases and J dropped 7 bases, with 12 bases sitting between them. This CDR3 region has 14 residues. The DNA of the CDR3 is TGTGCCAGCAGTTACTCGGGACCCTCAAGTGAAGCTTTCTTT. Protein: CASSYSGPSSEAFF.

CDR3 in DNA: TGTGCCAGCAGCTTGGCTGCCCTAGCGGGAAAGGGCAATGAGCAGTTCTTC. The encoded protein is CASSLAALAGKGNEQFF. The chain uses TRBV5-4 and TRBJ2-1, with 9 bases aligning to TRBD2. Losses at the gene ends were 0 bases for V and 6 bases for J; bases not matched to a gene: 10. This CDR3 is built from 17 residues. Germline CDR1 is SGHNT and CDR2 is YYREEE (reference sequence). Combining the CDR3 with reference TRBV5-4 and TRBJ2-1 gives the whole variable domain ETGVTQSPTHLIKTRGQQVTLRCSSQSGHNTVSWYQQALGQGPQFIFQYYREEENGRGNFPPRFSGLQFPNYSSELNVNALELDDSALYLCASSLAALAGKGNEQFFGPGTRLTVL.

The V gene is TRBV30, the J gene TRBJ1-1; D not resolved. The CDR3 extends over 12 amino acids. Looked up from germline, CDR1 is GTSNPN and CDR2 is SVGIG (reference sequence). The V and J ends lost 6 bases and 4 bases respectively, with 12 bases between them. The CDR3 sequence: CACYGSRTEAFF. In DNA, the CDR3 is TGTGCCTGCTATGGATCTCGCACTGAAGCTTTCTTT.

The chain combines TRBV7-6 with TRBJ2-7, with TRBD1 matching over 8 bases. Trimming at V came to 6 bases and at J to 3 bases, leaving 7 bases not matched to a gene. Germline V CDR1 and CDR2: SGHVS, FNYEAQ. The CDR3 has 14 amino acids. Here the CDR3 reads CASSYRTGGYEQYF. In nucleotides, the CDR3 is TGTGCCAGCAGTTACCGAACAGGGGGCTACGAGCAGTACTTC.

A few counts support this clone. The V call is TRBV7-2, the J call TRBJ2-7; 7 bases match TRBD1. V was pared by 4 bases and J by 0 bases, with 3 bases of the junction left unmatched. This CDR3 region has 14 residues. Germline V gene data show CDR1 as SGHTA and CDR2 as FQGNSA. This CDR3 is CASSSHRGSYEQYF. DNA of the CDR3: TGTGCCAGCAGCTCCCACAGGGGCTCCTACGAGCAGTACTTC.

The V gene is TRBV7-9, the J gene TRBJ2-3, with 10 bases lining up with TRBD2. This CDR3 spans 19 amino acids. V gave up 2 bases and J gave up 2 bases; unmatched junction bases: 13. Germline V CDR1 and CDR2: SEHNR, FQNEAQ (reference sequence). The CDR3 is CASSLISSGGPSITDTQYF. CDR3 DNA: TGTGCCAGCAGCTTAATCTCTAGCGGGGGACCTTCCATCACAGATACGCAGTATTTT. The full variable domain, its missing parts supplied by reference TRBV7-9 and TRBJ2-3, is DTGVSQNPRHKITKRGQNVTFRCDPISEHNRLYWYRQTLGQGPEFLTYFQNEAQLEKSRLLSDRFSAERPKGSFSTLEIQRTEQGDSAMYLCASSLISSGGPSITDTQYFGPGTRLTVL.

This chain's CDR3 is CASSSRDRAAEAFF. In nucleotides, the CDR3 is TGTGCCAGTAGTTCCCGGGACAGGGCGGCTGAAGCTTTCTTT. The chain combines TRBV19 with TRBJ1-1, with 9 bases identical to TRBD1. Germline values: CDR1 LNHDA, CDR2 SQIVND (reference sequence). CDR3 length: 14 amino acids. V dropped 5 bases and J dropped 6; count of bases not matched to a gene: 7.

Only one count was recorded for this clone. The chain has TRBV28 and TRBJ2-5; 9 nucleotides line up with TRBD1. Trimming removed 6 bases from V and 5 bases from J; junction bases left unmatched: 16. The CDR3 runs to 17 residues. Germline CDR1 is MDHEN and CDR2 is SYDVKM. CDR3 protein: CASRPNSGTGFMETQYF. The CDR3 DNA reads as TGTGCCAGCAGACCTAACTCAGGGACAGGGTTTATGGAGACCCAGTACTTC.